This record concerns one T cell receptor (beta chain) sequence. Its antigen remains unidentified. Base qualities are not recorded, but no much larger clone differs from it by a single base. This sample stems from a study of Ad26.COV2.S vaccination and SARS-CoV-2 variants (dated by TCRdb to 2020 to 2023). With regard to the full study: Donors in the vaccine arm were drawn from COV1001, a multicentre, randomized, double-blind, placebo-controlled phase I-IIa trial testing Ad26.COV2.S in healthy adults. Dosing of Ad26.COV2.S was intramuscular, at either 5x10^10 or 1x10^11 viral particles, delivered as one shot or as two shots spaced 56 days apart. TCRbeta repertoire sequencing served as the tool for gauging how specific and how broad the SARS-CoV-2-reactive T cell receptors were following Ad26.COV2.S vaccination. A total of roughly 30 samples were included in the TCR-sequenced set, comprising about 20 Ad26.COV2.S vaccine recipients, 5 placebo recipients and 8 SARS-CoV-2 convalescent individuals. Trial participants were randomized into five groups of five: low-dose or high-dose Ad26.COV2.S given once or twice, or placebo on both occasions. Blinding of investigators to trial group allocation was maintained during experiments and outcome assessment.

TCRbeta CDR3 regions were sequenced with the immunoSEQ Assay. After extraction, genomic DNA underwent amplification by bias-controlled multiplex PCR, followed by high-throughput sequencing. From the authors' description of their analysis: To quantify the absolute abundance of every unique TCRbeta CDR3 region, sequences were collapsed and filtered. T cell fraction was estimated by normalization of TCRbeta template counts to usable DNA, with usable DNA being measured through amplification of reference genes present in all nucleated cells. Repertoire TCRs were annotated as SARS-CoV-2-specific by exact matching of V gene, CDR3 amino acid sequence and J gene to a known reactive TCR set. The reference SARS-CoV-2 TCR set was obtained from MIRA and was filtered for enrichment in COVID-19-positive ImmuneCODE repertoires, whereby public or cross-reactive TCRs were removed. Drawing on the MIRA antigens, annotated TCRs were analysed further at the level of specific ORF or position within ORF. Depth was the summed frequency of annotated unique rearrangements, while breadth was defined as annotated unique rearrangements over total unique productive rearrangements. Two-sided Wilcoxon rank-sum tests were applied when comparing TCR breadth between groups. TCRdb stores this immuneACCESS table with in-frame sequences only. Part of the clones is absent; in the studies checked, under half of the shortfall reflects unresolved V genes, and no reason is known for the rest. For V, J and clone size, that table is used; D and trimming come from the DNA. The sample data list about 350,000 clones, and more than 75% of these were observed just once. The top ten clones comprise around 3% of the sample.

Results the study describes overall, beyond this receptor: After vaccination, substantial breadth of spike-specific CD8+ and CD4+ T cell responses was reported. Comparing responses between vaccine doses or regimens was not something the study was powered to do. Ad26.COV2.S recipients had higher spike-specific TCR breadth than placebo recipients (P = 0.0014). It was noted by the authors that total T cell responses may have been underestimated by the TCR breadth and depth analyses. Vaccine and placebo recipients had comparable non-spike TCR breadth, which fits with the vaccine containing only spike.

The intended sense of this specimen's treatment or condition label: over 15 received Ad26.COV2.S at low or high dose, single or two shots; about five received placebo; per-sample allocation not given. For vaccine and placebo recipients, the sequenced repertoires came from samples collected on day 63 after the first injection. Cohort 1b enrolled some 25 adults aged 18-55 years at a single site in Boston, USA, between 29 July and 7 August 2020. Ad26.COV2.S was a replication-incompetent adenovirus type 26 vector expressing a prefusion-stabilized SARS-CoV-2 spike protein from the original Wuhan strain. The CDR3 sequence holds 15 residues, the cysteine and phenylalanine included. Kept here is only the CDR3 DNA, which spans 45 bases and is read in frame from base 1. The germline V gene sets CDR1 to SGHRS and CDR2 to YFSETQ. Trimming takes 0 bases from V and 1 base from J, and the germline ends sit 10 bases apart.

Recombination joined TRBV5-1 with TRBJ1-2; the D segment could be TRBD1, given 5 matching bases. The TCR was taken from a person aged 18-65 years who received the Ad26.COV2.S COVID-19 vaccine or a placebo. Material: peripheral blood, obtained in a trial of Ad26.COV2.S vaccine versus placebo. The DNA sequence is given as TGCGCCAGCAGCTTGGGCAGAGGGGATAACTATGGCTACACCTTC. Its translation reads: CASSLGRGDNYGYTF.